This T cell receptor beta chain was sequenced for a study of cytomegalovirus exposure and HLA in healthy donors. CDR3 length equals 20 residues. CDR1 LNHDA and CDR2 SQIVND come from the germline V gene (reference sequence). V gave up 4 bases and J gave up 1 base, with 25 bases separating them. Points on this clone: Its matching antigen is unknown.

Study observations and caveats: In a later analysis, TCR association rates varied by HLA locus: DRB1 most, HLA-C fewest. The authors excluded some V segments, including TRBV6-2 and TRBV6-3, as indistinguishable. Associated with HLA alleles at 0.05 false discovery rate in a later analysis were over 15,000 TCR beta sequences. In vitro work confirmed that a few CMV-associated chains recognize CMV antigens.

Primers: 60 Vbeta forward and 13 Jbeta reverse. Sequencing was performed with immunoSEQ multiplex PCR; in TCRdb, only in-frame clones are kept and a portion is missing. The table includes roughly 130,000 clones, roughly 77% detected once. The source of this sequence is a female donor in good health and CMV-seronegative. Sequencing was performed on PBMCs. The gene calls are TRBV19 and TRBJ2-2, with D perhaps matching TRBD1 (6 bases). CDR3 bases: TGTGCCAGTAGTACACAGGGACCTGGCCGGGTGGCGATGAACACCGGGGAGCTGTTTTTT. Translated, it gives CASSTQGPGRVAMNTGELFF.